The 21 T cell receptor beta chains presented below share a single source sample, sequenced in a study of blood T cells in healthy people across ages (dated by TCRdb to between 2014 and 2017). The library was made by 5' RACE. The listed sequencing device is Illumina HiSeq 2500. The second PCR ran for roughly 7 to 11 cycles and used a J-beta primer mix along with a sample-barcoded 5' primer. TCRdb reanalyzed the raw reads on its own, using fastp at Q25 for trimming and MiXCR for clone calling, and kept in-frame beta chains. Rows are combined by CDR3 protein, so each entry shows the most common genes and DNA. For this sample there are about 720,000 distinct CDR3 sequences; 22% appear just once. The top ten clones comprise 22% of the sample. Material: blood. These receptors were taken from a man between 70 and 80 years old in good health.

There are a few counts of this clonotype. The V gene is TRBV12-3 or TRBV12-4, the J gene TRBJ1-2; D possibly corresponds to TRBD1 (5 bases). This CDR3 region has 14 residues. Trimming took off 10 bases at V and 7 bases at J, with 22 bases between the two ends. The CDR3 sequence is CATRRGGGLVGYTF. The CDR3 coding sequence is TGTGCCACGAGGAGGGGTGGCGGCCTTGTTGGCTACACCTTC.

This clonotype was detected only a few times. The gene calls are TRBV7-9 and TRBJ2-3, with unresolved D. Germline V CDR1 and CDR2: SEHNR, FQNEAQ (reference sequence). The length of the CDR3 is 15 residues. Trimming took off 1 base at V and 2 bases at J, with 10 bases between the two ends. This CDR3 is CASSLDLSPTDTQYF. CDR3 DNA: TGTGCCAGCAGCTTAGATCTCTCCCCCACAGATACGCAGTATTTT.

V and J are TRBV7-2 and TRBJ2-3; no firm D call. The V gene's germline CDR1 is SGHTA and CDR2 FQGNSA. Trimming removed 5 bases at V and 5 bases at J, with 8 bases between. The CDR3 is 12 residues long. CDR3 coding DNA: TGTGCCAGCAGCGCTCGGGTAGATACGCAGTATTTT. This encodes CASSARVDTQYF.

The genes are TRBV7-9 and TRBJ2-7, with D possibly being TRBD1 (6 bases). The CDR3 spans 12 residues. Trimming pared 6 bases from V and 3 bases from J, leaving 9 bases between. Germline V CDR1 and CDR2: SEHNR, FQNEAQ (reference sequence). Here the CDR3 reads CASRWDNYEQYF. The CDR3 nucleotides read TGTGCCAGCAGATGGGACAACTACGAGCAGTACTTC.

The chain employs TRBV5-1 and TRBJ2-6, with D possibly TRBD2 on 5 matching bases. The germline V gene encodes CDR1 SGHRS and CDR2 YFSETQ. The V end was cut by 0 bases, the J end by 0 bases, with 13 bases between. The CDR3 loop spans 18 amino acids. DNA for the CDR3: TGCGCCAGCAGCTTGGAGGACTTCGGAAGCTCTGGGGCCAACGTCCTGACTTTC. Its protein product is CASSLEDFGSSGANVLTF.

The chain uses TRBV10-3 and TRBJ2-3, with D maybe TRBD1 (5 bases). CDR1 ENHRY and CDR2 SYGVKD come from the germline V gene. V dropped 6 bases and J dropped 0 bases, with 10 bases sitting between them. CDR3 size: 14 residues. CDR3 protein: CAIRPDKSTDTQYF. The CDR3 region has the DNA TGTGCCATCAGGCCGGACAAGAGCACAGATACGCAGTATTTT.

Only a few counts were recorded for this clonotype. One junction end does not reproduce the germline sequence, and a read error may be involved. The V gene is TRBV6-2 or TRBV6-3, the J gene TRBJ1-5; D is possibly TRBD1 (6 bases). Germline V gene data show CDR1 as MNHEY and CDR2 as SVGEGT. The CDR3 has 15 residues. CDR3 loop: CASRKRQVVNQPQHF. Written as DNA, the CDR3 is TGTGCCAGCAGAAAGAGACAGGTGGTCAATCAGCCTCAGCATTTT.

The chain links TRBV20-1 to TRBJ1-4, with D tentatively TRBD1 (5 bases). The CDR3 has 13 residues. The germline V gene encodes CDR1 DFQATT and CDR2 SNEGSKA (reference sequence). V was trimmed by 6 bases and J by 5 bases, leaving 13 bases between them. Written as DNA, the CDR3 is TGCAGTGCCCCGGGGGGGGTAAATGAAAAACTGTTTTTT. Amino acids: CSAPGGVNEKLFF.

The chain employs TRBV7-2 and TRBJ2-1, with 14 bases lining up with TRBD2. CDR1 and CDR2 (germline): SGHTA, FQGNSA. The V and J ends lost 5 bases and 7 bases, in that order; junction bases with no gene match: 10. CDR3 length: 17 residues. CDR3 bases: TGTGCCAGCAGCGACCCCGGGACTAGCGGGAGCCGAAATGAGCAGTTCTTC. The encoded protein is CASSDPGTSGSRNEQFF.

This chain joins TRBV24-1 and TRBJ1-2; 12 positions match TRBD1. Losses at the gene ends were 3 bases for V and 2 bases for J; bases not matched to a gene: 6. Germline assignment: CDR1 KGHDR and CDR2 SFDVKD. The CDR3 sequence is 17 residues long. CDR3 sequence reads: CATSDAPGQGANYGYTF. CDR3 in DNA: TGTGCCACCAGTGATGCACCGGGACAGGGGGCGAACTATGGCTACACCTTC.

The chain uses TRBV20-1 and TRBJ2-5, with 9 bases aligning to TRBD2. The J call may be incorrect, as the DNA end agrees better with TRBJ2-1. The CDR3 loop spans 15 amino acids. Germline V gene data show CDR1 as DFQATT and CDR2 as SNEGSKA (reference sequence). CDR3 nucleotide sequence: TGCAGTGCCGGAAATAGGCGGGAGGGCCCCAATGAGCAGTTCTTC. It encodes CSAGNRREGPNEQFF.

This clonotype came up a few times. This chain joins TRBV4-1 and TRBJ2-5; D gene uncertain. CDR1 and CDR2 from the germline V gene are MGHRA and YSYEKL. This CDR3 is 14 amino acids long. V lost 3 bases and J lost 5, with 13 bases in between. CDR3 bases: TGCGCCAGCAGCCACTCAGACGCCCAGGAGACCCAGTACTTC. Residues: CASSHSDAQETQYF.

CDR3: CAWSVPGPGNTIYF. In nucleotides, the CDR3 is TGTGCCTGGAGTGTACCGGGACCTGGAAACACCATATATTTT. The rearrangement joins TRBV30 to TRBJ1-3; D might be TRBD1 (5 bases). Trimming shortened V by 0 bases and J by 2 bases, and 8 bases separated the two germline ends. The CDR3 length is 14 residues. Germline-derived CDR1 and CDR2 are GTSNPN and SVGIG (reference sequence).

Comments on this clonotype: One junction end disagrees with the germline gene, perhaps due to a read error. V usage is TRBV4-2 and J usage is TRBJ2-3; perhaps TRBD2 as D (6 bases). Per the germline V gene, CDR1 is LGHNA and CDR2 is YNFKEQ. The CDR3 consists of 16 residues. CDR3 sequence (DNA): TGCGCCAGCAGCCAAGATGTAGGCGGGGGCACAGATACGCAGTATTTT. Translated: CASSQDVGGGTDTQYF.

The sample holds a few counts of this clonotype. The rearrangement links TRBV20-1 to TRBJ2-3, with TRBD2 as a possible D gene (5 bases). The CDR3 contains 15 residues. The germline V gene has CDR1 DFQATT and CDR2 SNEGSKA (reference sequence). The V end lost 3 bases, the J end lost 1 base, and 14 bases lay between the germline ends. Here the CDR3 reads CSASPLRDGTDTQYF. The DNA of the CDR3 is TGCAGTGCTAGCCCCCTACGGGATGGCACAGATACGCAGTATTTT.

In its sample, this clonotype was seen a few times. The chain joins TRBV11-2 to TRBJ1-2; the D gene is possibly TRBD1 (6 bases). Germline values: CDR1 SGHAT, CDR2 FQNNGV. Trimming took 4 bases from V and 5 from J, leaving 14 bases between them. This CDR3 region has 14 residues. CDR3 in amino acids: CASSSRDTFYGYTF. DNA of the CDR3: TGTGCCAGCAGCTCCCGGGACACATTTTATGGCTACACCTTC.

This chain links TRBV12-3 or TRBV12-4 with TRBJ2-5, with 10 bases identical to TRBD1. The CDR3 totals 14 residues. V was pared by 6 bases and J by 2 bases, with 3 bases of the junction left unmatched. The CDR3 DNA is TGTGCCAGCAGGGGGGACAGGGGACAAGAGACCCAGTACTTC. It translates to CASRGDRGQETQYF.

The chain couples TRBV7-2 to TRBJ2-5; D ambiguous. Germline assignment: CDR1 SGHTA and CDR2 FQGNSA. Trimming cost V 2 bases and J 5 bases, with 9 bases left between them. The CDR3 contains 13 residues. Here the CDR3 reads CASSLRLRETQYF. CDR3 coding DNA: TGTGCCAGCAGCTTAAGGTTGAGGGAGACCCAGTACTTC.

This clonotype was observed a few times. The chain recombines TRBV7-2 with TRBJ2-5; D unclear. V dropped 1 base and J dropped 7 bases, with 13 bases sitting between them. CDR1 and CDR2 (germline): SGHTA, FQGNSA. The CDR3 sequence is 14 residues long. CDR3 nucleotides: TGTGCCAGCAGCTTAGAGCTAGTTTACGTGACCCAGTACTTC. It is translated as CASSLELVYVTQYF.

About this clonotype: At one end the junction does not follow the germline gene, possibly because of a read error. The V and J genes are TRBV7-9 and TRBJ2-3, with D possibly being TRBD2 (6 bases). Germline loops: CDR1 SEHNR, CDR2 FQNEAQ (reference sequence). This CDR3 comprises 14 residues. The CDR3 DNA sequence: TGTGCCAGCAGTTTAGCGGACGGCACAGATACGCAGTATTTT. It yields the protein CASSLADGTDTQYF.

This clonotype has only a few counts. This chain links TRBV6-6 with TRBJ2-7; weak D call: TRBD1 (6 bases). The germline gives CDR1 MNHNY, CDR2 SVGAGI (reference sequence). The CDR3 spans 15 residues. The V end lost 3 bases, the J end lost 0 bases, and 12 bases lay between the germline ends. Here the CDR3 DNA reads TGTGCCAGCAGTTATTCCGGACAGAGCTCCTACGAGCAGTACGTC. This encodes CASSYSGQSSYEQYV.